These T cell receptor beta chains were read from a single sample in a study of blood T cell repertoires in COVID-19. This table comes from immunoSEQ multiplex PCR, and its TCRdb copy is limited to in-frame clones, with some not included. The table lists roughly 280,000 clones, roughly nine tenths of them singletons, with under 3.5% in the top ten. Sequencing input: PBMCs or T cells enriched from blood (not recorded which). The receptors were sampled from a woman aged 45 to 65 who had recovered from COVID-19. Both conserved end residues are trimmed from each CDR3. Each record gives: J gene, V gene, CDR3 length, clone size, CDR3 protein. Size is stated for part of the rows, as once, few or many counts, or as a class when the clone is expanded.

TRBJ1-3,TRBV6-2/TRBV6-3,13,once,ASSYRPGPGNTIY
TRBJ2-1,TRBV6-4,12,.,ASSEGQTTNEQF
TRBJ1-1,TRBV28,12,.,ASISGTGLTEAF
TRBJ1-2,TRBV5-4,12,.,ASSPGQTNYGYT
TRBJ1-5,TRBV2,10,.,ASGLLYQPQH
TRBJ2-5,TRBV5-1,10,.,ASRLVQETQY
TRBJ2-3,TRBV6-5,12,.,ASSYSRSTDTQY
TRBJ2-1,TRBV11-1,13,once,ASSQGPRGYNEQF
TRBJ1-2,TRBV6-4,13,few,ASSDGTGANFGYT
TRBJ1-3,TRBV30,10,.,ASSLSGNTIY
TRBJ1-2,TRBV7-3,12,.,ASSFDGRSYGYT
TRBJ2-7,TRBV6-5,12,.,ASSYSGTAYEQY
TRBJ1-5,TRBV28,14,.,ASTTTTGGSNQPQH
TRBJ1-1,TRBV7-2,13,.,ASSSGQGLNTEAF
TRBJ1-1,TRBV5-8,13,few,ASSLRTGLNTEAF
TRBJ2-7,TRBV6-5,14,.,ASSYSTSGLSYEQY
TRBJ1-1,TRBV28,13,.,ASSFWGEGSTEAF
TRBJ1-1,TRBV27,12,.,ASSPLTANTEAF
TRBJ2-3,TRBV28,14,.,ASSSRLAGGTDTQY
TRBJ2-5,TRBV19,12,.,ASSPPVPQETQY
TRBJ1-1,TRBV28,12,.,ASSLSPGNTEAF
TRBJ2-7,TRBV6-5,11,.,ASSGAGPYEQY
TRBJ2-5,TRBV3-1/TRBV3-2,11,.,ASTLLAEETQY
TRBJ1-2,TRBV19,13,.,ASSIGEQGRRGYT
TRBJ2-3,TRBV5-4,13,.,ASSPIRQGPDTQY
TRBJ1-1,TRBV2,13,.,ASRPLRTENTEAF
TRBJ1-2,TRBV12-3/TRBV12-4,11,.,ASVPGGVGGYT
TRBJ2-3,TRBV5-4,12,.,ASSPAESTDTQY
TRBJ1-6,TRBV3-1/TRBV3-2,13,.,ASSQSGQFNSPLH
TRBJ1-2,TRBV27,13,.,ASSTTTGANYGYT
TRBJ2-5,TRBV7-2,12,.,ASSSPSEGETQY
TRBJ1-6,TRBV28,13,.,ASSLRDVRTSPLH
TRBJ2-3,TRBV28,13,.,ASSTRSGSRDTQY
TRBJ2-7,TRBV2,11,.,ASPWGGSYEQY
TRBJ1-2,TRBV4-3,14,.,ASSQDPSGGLYGYT
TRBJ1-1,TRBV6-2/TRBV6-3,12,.,ASSFQTGYTEAF
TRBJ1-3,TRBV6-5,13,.,ASSRDSNSGNTIY
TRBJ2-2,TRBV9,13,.,ASDRGRSNTGELF
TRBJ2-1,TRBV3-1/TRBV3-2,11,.,ASIKTGDNEQF
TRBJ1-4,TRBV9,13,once,ASSIRQGANEKLF
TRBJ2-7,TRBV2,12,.,ASSDRAGSYEQY
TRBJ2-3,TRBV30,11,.,AWSRASLDTQY
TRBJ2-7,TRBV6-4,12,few,PEGHNRLTYEQY
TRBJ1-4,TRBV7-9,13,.,ASSPGAGRSEKLF
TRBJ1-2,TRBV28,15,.,ASSSGSPGQGFYGYT
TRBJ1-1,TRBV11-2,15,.,ASSPTPRTWGRPEAF
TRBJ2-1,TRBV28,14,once,ASSLQRQGAYNEQF
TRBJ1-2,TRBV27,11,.,ASAGGRVFGYT
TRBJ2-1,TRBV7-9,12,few,ASSLVLVLNEQF
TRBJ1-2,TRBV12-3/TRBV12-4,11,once,ASSIDRDYGYT
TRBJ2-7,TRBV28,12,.,ASSRDRGLYEQY
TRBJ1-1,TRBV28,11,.,ASIPRWNTEAF
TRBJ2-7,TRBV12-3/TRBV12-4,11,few,ASSWTSGSEQY
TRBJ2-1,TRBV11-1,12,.,ASSLGTGVSEQF
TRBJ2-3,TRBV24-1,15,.,ATSDRLAGGGTDTQY